Here is one T cell receptor (beta chain) with its context. Its antigen is currently not known. Base qualities are missing; no much larger clone stands one base away. These data originate in a study of T cell changes during pregnancy in multiple sclerosis (dated by TCRdb to between 2018 and 2020). Turning to the overall study: The study examined how the T cell repertoire changed over the course of pregnancy in women with multiple sclerosis.

The germline V gene yields SGHRS for CDR1 and YFSETQ for CDR2. Germline trimming amounts to 2 bases on V and 8 bases on J, with 4 as the count of junction bases outside the gene matches. The CDR3 measures 13 amino acids from cysteine to phenylalanine. Only the CDR3 part of the read is kept: 39 bases, read in frame from the first base. The library was prepared using the immunoSEQ multiplex PCR assay. The table comes from immuneACCESS by way of TCRdb, which keeps in-frame sequences with V and J called. Part of the clones is missing from these tables; in studies checked, under half for an unresolved V gene and the rest for unknown reasons. Within this sample are about 67,000 clones, with more than 85% of them counted one time only. The biggest ten clones account for under 1.5% of the sample.

The sequence is built from TRBV5-1 and TRBJ1-2, with 9 bases in between that match TRBD1. The TCR sequence derives from a female donor with multiple sclerosis, enrolled in a pregnancy study. The sample consisted of peripheral blood, taken in the second trimester of pregnancy. The CDR3 reads as follows: CASSFDRGGGYTF. The nucleotides are TGCGCCAGCAGCTTTGACAGGGGGGGCGGCTACACCTTC. With all but the CDR3 taken from the reference TRBV5-1 and TRBJ1-2 genes, the full variable domain is: KAGVTQTPRYLIKTRGQQVTLSCSPISGHRSVSWYQQTPGQGLQFLFEYFSETQRNKGNFPGRFSGRQFSNSRSEMNVSTLELGDSALYLCASSFDRGGGYTFGSGTRLTVV.